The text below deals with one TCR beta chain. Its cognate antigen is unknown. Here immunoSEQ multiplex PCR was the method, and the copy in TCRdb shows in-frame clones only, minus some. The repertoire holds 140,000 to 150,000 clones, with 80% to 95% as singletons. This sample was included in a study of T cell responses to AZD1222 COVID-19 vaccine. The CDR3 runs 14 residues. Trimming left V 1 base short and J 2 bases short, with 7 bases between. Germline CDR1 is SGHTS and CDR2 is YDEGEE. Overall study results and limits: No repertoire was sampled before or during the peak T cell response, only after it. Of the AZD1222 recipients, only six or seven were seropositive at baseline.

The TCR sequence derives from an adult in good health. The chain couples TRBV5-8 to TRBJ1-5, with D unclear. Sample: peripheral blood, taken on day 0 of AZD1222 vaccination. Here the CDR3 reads CASSLLGGNQPQHF. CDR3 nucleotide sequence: TGTGCCAGCAGCTTGCTGGGTGGCAATCAGCCCCAGCATTTT.